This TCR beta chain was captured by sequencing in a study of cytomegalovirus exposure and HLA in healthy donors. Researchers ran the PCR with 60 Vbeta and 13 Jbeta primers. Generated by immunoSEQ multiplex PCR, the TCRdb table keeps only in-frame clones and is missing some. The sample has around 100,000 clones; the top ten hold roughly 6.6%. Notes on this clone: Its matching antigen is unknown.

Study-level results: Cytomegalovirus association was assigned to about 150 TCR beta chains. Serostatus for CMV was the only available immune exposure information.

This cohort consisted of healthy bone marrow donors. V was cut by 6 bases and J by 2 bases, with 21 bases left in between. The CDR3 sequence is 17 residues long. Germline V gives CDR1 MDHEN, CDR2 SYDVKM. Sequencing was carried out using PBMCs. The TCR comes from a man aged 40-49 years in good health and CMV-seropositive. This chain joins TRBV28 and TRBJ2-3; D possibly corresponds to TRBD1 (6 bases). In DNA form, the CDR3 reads TGTGCCAGCAGGCACACCTACCGGACAGAAAACACAGATACGCAGTATTTT. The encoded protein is CASRHTYRTENTDTQYF.